This entry concerns a single TCR beta chain. In TCRdb, the RT-PCR reads were re-called with MiXCR into one record per CDR3 protein. The sample contains about 540,000 distinct CDR3 sequences, less than 25% of which appear only once. This sample stems from a study of response to subunit inactivated influenza vaccine. This sample also appeared in a second study, on T cells expressing NK-cell markers. That paper adds: The cDNA for TCR beta came from 5'RACE template switching with UMIs. The eight sequenced donors comprised seven who were HCMV-seropositive and one who was seronegative. The study found dominant NKG2C+ clonotypes at roughly 1.0-7.5% of CD8+ T cells in six donors.

The clonotype originates from a man over 45 who received an inactivated influenza vaccine. This specimen was CD4+ T cells sorted from PBMCs, taken about 13 days after vaccination.

The DNA of the CDR3 is TGTGCCAGCCTGACAGGGAAAAGGACCGGGGAGCTGTTTTTT. Translating it yields CASLTGKRTGELFF. This rearrangement joins TRBV12-3 or TRBV12-4 to TRBJ2-2, with 7 bases fitting TRBD1. The length of the CDR3 is 14 residues. J gave up 5 bases and V 8 bases, and 8 bases lay outside the gene matches.